This TCR beta chain comes out of a study of T cell repertoires in cytomegalovirus infection. MiXCR was run by TCRdb on the reads, yielding one entry per CDR3 protein. The sample gives around 430,000 distinct CDR3 sequences, about 44% of which show up once; around 45% is in the top ten. Of note for this clonotype: Its antigen is unidentified.

The TCR sequence derives from a human donor in good health (CMV status not recorded). Some clones in this sample may be carry-over from other donors' samples. The specimen was cultured PBMCs, collected from culture after CMV antigen stimulation.

DNA of the CDR3: TGTGCCAGCAGTAAGACTAGCGGGAGCCTATACTACGAGCAGTACTTC. It specifies CASSKTSGSLYYEQYF. V is TRBV27 and J is TRBJ2-7, with 12 bases identical to TRBD2. CDR3 length: 16 residues. V shed 5 bases and J 3 bases; nucleotides not matched to a gene: 8. Germline-derived CDR1 and CDR2 are MNHEY and SMNVEV (reference sequence).